These 32 T cell receptor beta chains were all obtained from the same sample, sequenced in a study of blood T cell repertoires in COVID-19. Clones were sequenced by immunoSEQ multiplex PCR, and TCRdb holds only the in-frame ones, with some missing. The sample includes about 71,000 clones, 80% to 90% seen only once; the top ten take 1.5% to 2%. The sample comprised peripheral blood. These receptor sequences come from a man aged 30-40 years with acute or convalescent COVID-19.

The CDR3 nucleotides are TGTGCCAGCGCAGGACAGGGGTTTTTCGATAGCAATCAGCCCCAGCATTTT. This encodes CASAGQGFFDSNQPQHF. The chain uses TRBV19 and TRBJ1-5; 9 positions match TRBD1. CDR3 length: 17 amino acids. Germline V gives CDR1 LNHDA, CDR2 SQIVND (reference sequence). The J segment lost 0 bases and the V segment lost 9 bases, leaving 12 bases of the junction unmatched.

This chain connects TRBV21-1 to TRBJ2-7; the table names TRBD1, a call not compared with the DNA. TRBV21-1 is assigned pseudogene status. The CDR3 is 17 amino acids. The CDR3 here is CASSLLKCFGGSYEQYF. The CDR3 DNA reads as TGTGCCAGCAGCTTACTAAAATGCTTTGGGGGCAGTTACGAGCAGTACTTC.

The gene calls are TRBV19 and TRBJ1-5; TRBD1 is a possible D gene (6 bases). CDR3 length equals 13 residues. Germline values: CDR1 LNHDA, CDR2 SQIVND (reference sequence). Trimming took 5 bases from V and 6 from J, leaving 11 bases between them. The chain's CDR3 is CASSPDSIQPQHF. The CDR3 nucleotides read TGTGCCAGTAGTCCGGACAGTATTCAGCCCCAGCATTTT.

The rearrangement links TRBV29-1 to TRBJ2-1, with 12 bases aligning to TRBD2. The CDR3 totals 19 residues. Looked up from germline, CDR1 is SQVTM and CDR2 is ANQGSEA. V dropped 0 bases and J dropped 5; count of bases not matched to a gene: 14. The CDR3 sequence is CSVEEASSGRVTLDNEQFF. The CDR3 bases are TGCAGCGTTGAAGAGGCCTCTAGCGGGAGGGTAACATTAGACAATGAGCAGTTCTTC.

The V and J genes are TRBV11-2 and TRBJ2-1; D is unclear. The V end was cut by 2 bases, the J end by 6 bases, with 20 bases between. This CDR3 contains 17 residues. In germline, CDR1 is SGHAT, CDR2 FQNNGV. CDR3 region: CASSLIPRGVVGNEQFF. CDR3 nucleotides: TGTGCCAGCAGCTTAATTCCTCGTGGAGTCGTAGGCAATGAGCAGTTCTTC.

The chain carries TRBV5-1 and TRBJ1-3; 7 bases match TRBD1. CDR3 length: 15 residues. Germline-derived CDR1 and CDR2 are SGHRS and YFSETQ. The ends lost 0 bases at V and 2 bases at J; junction bases unmatched: 2. CDR3 nucleotides: TGCGCCAGCAGCTTGGCTGGGACAGCTGGAAACACCATATATTTT. Amino acids: CASSLAGTAGNTIYF.

The chain employs TRBV9 and TRBJ2-3, with 9 bases fitting TRBD2. The CDR3 spans 15 residues. Germline lookup yields CDR1 SGDLS and CDR2 YYNGEE. Germline trimming cut 1 base from V and 2 bases from J; bases unmatched to any gene: 2. DNA for the CDR3: TGTGCCAGCAGCGTAACTAGCGGGCCCACAGATACGCAGTATTTT. Its protein product is CASSVTSGPTDTQYF. The whole variable domain, remainder taken from reference TRBV9 and TRBJ2-3, is DSGVTQTPKHLITATGQRVTLRCSPRSGDLSVYWYQQSLDQGLQFLIQYYNGEERAKGNILERFSAQQFPDLHSELNLSSLELGDSALYFCASSVTSGPTDTQYFGPGTRLTVL.

The rearrangement joins TRBV9 to TRBJ1-5; D not certain. V shed 4 bases and J shed 9 bases, with 17 bases lying between them. The CDR3 sequence is 14 residues long. Germline CDR1 and CDR2: SGDLS and YYNGEE. CDR3 DNA: TGTGCCAGCAGCACCCGTCTAGCTAAGGGGCCCCAGCATTTT. Its translation: CASSTRLAKGPQHF.

The chain couples TRBV11-2 to TRBJ2-2; D is unresolved. Trimming stripped 4 bases from V and 4 bases from J, with 16 bases between. CDR3 length: 16 residues. From germline, CDR1 is SGHAT and CDR2 FQNNGV. Here the CDR3 reads CASSSPAGASTGELFF. The CDR3 nucleotides read TGTGCCAGCAGCTCTCCCGCAGGCGCAAGCACCGGGGAGCTGTTTTTT.

The chain recombines TRBV3-1 (or the pseudogene TRBV3-2) with TRBJ1-5; no clear D. V dropped 0 bases and J dropped 0 bases, with 12 bases sitting between them. The CDR3 runs to 17 residues. Germline-derived CDR1 and CDR2 are LGHDT and YNNKEL (reference sequence). CDR3 DNA: TGTGCCAGCAGCCAAGAAACGGTCAAACCTAGCAATCAGCCCCAGCATTTT. It specifies CASSQETVKPSNQPQHF.

This chain joins TRBV3-1 (or the pseudogene TRBV3-2) and TRBJ2-5; D perhaps matches TRBD1 (5 bases). Trimming stripped 4 bases from V and 2 bases from J, with 14 bases between. Germline lookup yields CDR1 LGHDT and CDR2 YNNKEL (reference sequence). This CDR3 is 15 amino acids long. The DNA for the CDR3 is TGTGCCAGCAGCCCCGACATTGGGGCACAAGAGACCCAGTACTTC. Translating it yields CASSPDIGAQETQYF.

The J gene is TRBJ1-1, the V gene TRBV29-1; a weak D match, TRBD1 (5 bases). Per germline, CDR1 SQVTM and CDR2 ANQGSEA. V was trimmed by 7 bases and J by 1 base, leaving 19 bases between them. The CDR3 has 15 amino acids. CDR3 DNA: TGCAGCGCTATCACTTTACAGGCCCCGAACACTGAAGCTTTCTTT. Its translation: CSAITLQAPNTEAFF.

The chain uses TRBV4-1 and TRBJ1-1; 9 bases map to TRBD1. V lost 8 bases to trimming and J lost 5 bases; unmatched junction nucleotides: 6. Germline V gives CDR1 MGHRA, CDR2 YSYEKL. The CDR3 has 13 residues. This chain's CDR3 is CASSRTGVTEAFF. The CDR3 DNA reads as TGCGCCAGCTCGCGGACAGGGGTTACTGAAGCTTTCTTT.

This clone was seen once. The DNA for the CDR3 is TGCGCCAGCAGCCCAGGGGACAGGGACGGGTCACCCCTCCACTTT. Translation: CASSPGDRDGSPLHF. The rearrangement uses TRBV5-1 and TRBJ1-6; 9 positions match TRBD1. The V and J ends lost 4 bases and 10 bases, in that order; junction bases with no gene match: 9. Germline V CDR1 and CDR2: SGHRS, YFSETQ. The length of the CDR3 is 15 residues.

A single count supports this clone. J is TRBJ2-7 and V is TRBV5-1; 12 bases are shared with TRBD1. V trimming: 3 bases; J trimming: 4 bases; junction bases outside the gene matches: 5. This CDR3 spans 15 amino acids. Germline loops: CDR1 SGHRS, CDR2 YFSETQ. The CDR3 here is CASSSPGQGAYEQYF. The CDR3 DNA follows: TGCGCCAGCAGCTCGCCGGGACAGGGGGCTTACGAGCAGTACTTC.

The chain carries TRBV2 and TRBJ1-1; the D gene is possibly TRBD1 (5 bases). V was shortened by 4 bases and J by 4 bases, with 13 bases between the two germline ends. CDR3 size: 14 residues. The V gene's germline CDR1 is SNHLY and CDR2 FYNNEI. The CDR3 loop reads CASSVRGWGTEAFF. CDR3 in DNA: TGTGCCAGCAGTGTTAGGGGTTGGGGCACTGAAGCTTTCTTT.

The V gene is TRBV28, the J gene TRBJ1-2; 7 bases fit TRBD1. The CDR3 is 16 amino acids. The V gene's germline CDR1 is MDHEN and CDR2 SYDVKM. The trim removed 3 bases at V and 0 bases at J, leaving 7 bases unmatched. This chain's CDR3 is CASSLTGQDTNYGYTF. The CDR3, as DNA: TGTGCCAGCAGTTTGACCGGACAGGACACTAACTATGGCTACACCTTC.

The genes are TRBV6-5 and TRBJ1-4; 9 bases are shared with TRBD1. The CDR3 is 15 amino acids. Trimming cost V 0 bases and J 7 bases; bases outside gene matches: 3. Per germline, CDR1 MNHEY and CDR2 SVGAGI. The CDR3 DNA sequence: TGTGCCAGCAGTTACTCGGGGACAGGGCTTGAAAAACTGTTTTTT. It translates to CASSYSGTGLEKLFF.

The V and J genes are TRBV5-1 and TRBJ2-3; TRBD1 might be the D (6 bases). The CDR3 is 13 amino acids. CDR1 and CDR2 from the germline V gene are SGHRS and YFSETQ. Trimming took 4 bases from V and 1 from J, leaving 7 bases between them. The CDR3 protein is CASSRQGTDTQYF. The CDR3 DNA is TGCGCCAGCAGCCGACAGGGCACAGATACGCAGTATTTT.

The V gene is TRBV2, the J gene TRBJ1-2; tentatively, D is TRBD1 (5 bases). This CDR3 spans 13 amino acids. Germline V gene data show CDR1 as SNHLY and CDR2 as FYNNEI. V lost 4 bases and J lost 5, with 11 bases in between. The CDR3 nucleotides read TGTGCCAGCAGTGGGGACCGGGGGTATGGCTACACCTTC. Amino acid sequence: CASSGDRGYGYTF.

J is TRBJ2-7 and V is TRBV6-5, with 8 bases identical to TRBD1. The CDR3 is 12 amino acids. The junction had 4 bases not matched to a gene; V was cut back by 6 bases and J by 6 bases. Germline CDR1 and CDR2: MNHEY and SVGAGI. The CDR3 sequence is CASRDRVGEQYV. The CDR3 DNA reads TGTGCCAGCAGGGACAGGGTCGGCGAGCAGTACGTC.

This clone was observed a handful of times. CDR3 sequence: CASSSYRGANTEAFF. The CDR3 nucleotides are TGTGCCAGCTCATCTTACAGGGGCGCGAACACTGAAGCTTTCTTT. This chain connects TRBV18 to TRBJ1-1, with TRBD1 identical over 7 bases. Germline V lookup: CDR1 KGHSH, CDR2 LQKENI. The V and J ends lost 5 bases and 1 base, in that order; junction bases with no gene match: 7. The CDR3 consists of 15 residues.

The V and J genes are TRBV6-5 and TRBJ2-3; tentatively, D is TRBD1 (6 bases). Germline CDR1 and CDR2: MNHEY and SVGAGI. The V gene lost 6 bases and the J gene lost 6 bases, with 13 bases spanning the gap. This CDR3 spans 13 amino acids. The CDR3 is CASSLTQGDTQYF. CDR3 nucleotide sequence: TGTGCCAGCAGCTTAACCCAGGGGGATACGCAGTATTTT.

The chain recombines TRBV7-9 with TRBJ1-4; D is unclear. The germline CDR1 and CDR2 sequences are SEHNR and FQNEAQ (reference sequence). Trimming pared 1 base from V and 6 bases from J, leaving 15 bases between. This CDR3 comprises 16 residues. As DNA, the CDR3 is TGTGCCAGCAGCTTAGTTGGGGAGGACCGGGATGAAAAACTGTTTTTT. As protein: CASSLVGEDRDEKLFF.

This clone has just one count. J is TRBJ1-5 and V is TRBV18; 10 nucleotides match TRBD1. CDR3 size: 17 residues. J gave up 4 bases and V 0 bases, and 6 bases lay outside the gene matches. Germline-derived CDR1 and CDR2 are KGHSH and LQKENI. The DNA of the CDR3 is TGTGCCAGCTCACCACCTGGACAGGGGGTCGGGAATCAGCCCCAGCATTTT. Translated: CASSPPGQGVGNQPQHF.

A remark on this clone: Other DNA sequences in the sample encode the same CDR3. The V gene is TRBV4-1, the J gene TRBJ2-4, with 15 bases lining up with TRBD2. Germline CDR1 is MGHRA and CDR2 is YSYEKL. The V and J ends lost 4 bases and 0 bases, in that order; junction bases with no gene match: 7. This CDR3 region has 19 residues. The CDR3 loop reads CASSPRTSGGEIAKNIQYF. The CDR3 DNA is TGCGCCAGCAGCCCGCGGACTAGCGGGGGGGAGATAGCCAAAAACATTCAGTACTTC.

The chain carries TRBV11-3 and TRBJ2-1; D call uncertain. The V end was cut by 2 bases, the J end by 0 bases, with 2 bases between. Per germline, CDR1 SGHNT and CDR2 YENEEA. This CDR3 has 13 residues. CDR3 protein: CASSLYSYNEQFF. CDR3 DNA: TGTGCCAGCAGCTTATACTCCTACAATGAGCAGTTCTTC.

V is TRBV5-5 and J is TRBJ1-6, with a tentative D call TRBD1 (6 bases). Germline assignment: CDR1 SGHKS and CDR2 YYEKEE (reference sequence). The CDR3 length is 18 residues. The V gene lost 4 bases and the J gene lost 7 bases, with 24 bases spanning the gap. This chain's CDR3 is CASSLLYRDKRANSPLHF. Here the CDR3 DNA reads TGTGCCAGCAGCCTCTTATACCGGGACAAGAGAGCCAATTCACCCCTCCACTTT. Drawing the rest from reference TRBV5-5 and TRBJ1-6, the complete variable domain is DAGVTQSPTHLIKTRGQQVTLRCSPISGHKSVSWYQQVLGQGPQFIFQYYEKEERGRGNFPDRFSARQFPNYSSELNVNALLLGDSALYLCASSLLYRDKRANSPLHFGNGTRLTVT.

This CDR3 reads CASSLERGRNSPLHF. Here the CDR3 DNA reads TGCGCCAGCAGCTTGGAGCGGGGTCGGAATTCACCCCTCCACTTT. The V call is TRBV5-1, the J call TRBJ1-6, with D unresolved. Germline CDR1 SGHRS, CDR2 YFSETQ. V shed 0 bases and J shed 7 bases, with 11 bases lying between them. CDR3 length equals 15 residues.

The table lists this clone with a count of one. The chain has TRBV7-2 and TRBJ2-3, with 8 bases that match TRBD2. The germline CDR1 and CDR2 sequences are SGHTA and FQGNSA. The CDR3 loop spans 15 amino acids. J gave up 1 base and V 3 bases, and 3 bases lay outside the gene matches. The CDR3 bases are TGTGCCAGCAGCTTCGGACTAGCCGGCACAGATACGCAGTATTTT. This encodes CASSFGLAGTDTQYF.

The chain employs TRBV3-1 (or the pseudogene TRBV3-2) and TRBJ2-2; 11 nucleotides align to TRBD1. Germline CDR1 LGHDT, CDR2 YNNKEL (reference sequence). The CDR3 runs to 15 residues. Trimming cost V 3 bases and J 5 bases; bases outside gene matches: 2. For the CDR3, the DNA is TGTGCCAGCAGCCAGGGACAGGGGGGTACCGGGGAGCTGTTTTTT. This codes for CASSQGQGGTGELFF.

The chain carries TRBV5-5 and TRBJ2-7; 7 bases are a match to TRBD2. V was clipped by 0 bases and J by 3 bases; unmatched bases: 9. Germline V gene data show CDR1 as SGHKS and CDR2 as YYEKEE (reference sequence). CDR3 length equals 16 residues. The CDR3 reads CASSLGLTSSFYEQYF. The CDR3, as DNA: TGTGCCAGCAGCTTGGGGTTGACTAGCAGCTTCTACGAGCAGTACTTC. The complete variable domain, with remaining parts taken from reference TRBV5-5 and TRBJ2-7, reads DAGVTQSPTHLIKTRGQQVTLRCSPISGHKSVSWYQQVLGQGPQFIFQYYEKEERGRGNFPDRFSARQFPNYSSELNVNALLLGDSALYLCASSLGLTSSFYEQYFGPGTRLTVT.